The 9 T cell receptor beta chains below come from one sample, sequenced in a study of CD8+ T cells in alopecia areata. cDNA reverse transcribed from extracted RNA served as the sequencing template. Sequencing was performed with immunoSEQ multiplex PCR; in TCRdb, only in-frame clones are kept and a portion is missing. Of about 150,000 clones in the sample, roughly 61% were seen once. Sequencing was performed on CD4+ T cells sorted from blood, taken at week 0. All receptors derive from a human donor with alopecia areata.

A few counts support this clone. V usage is TRBV29-1 and J usage is TRBJ2-1; possible D gene TRBD1, 5 bases. This CDR3 has 14 amino acids. Trimming removed 7 bases at V and 2 bases at J, with 15 bases between. Germline loops: CDR1 SQVTM, CDR2 ANQGSEA. The DNA for the CDR3 is TGCAGCGCCGATGGGGCATCCACCTACAATGAGCAGTTCTTC. It encodes CSADGASTYNEQFF.

This clone showed up just a few times. The chain combines TRBV5-1 with TRBJ1-5; D perhaps matches TRBD1 (6 bases). CDR1 and CDR2 (germline): SGHRS, YFSETQ. This CDR3 spans 14 amino acids. Trimming cost V 5 bases and J 5 bases, with 14 bases left between them. The CDR3, as DNA: TGCGCCAGCAGGCGGGACACTGTGGATCAGCCCCAGCATTTT. Its translation: CASRRDTVDQPQHF. The full variable domain, with the rest looked up from reference TRBV5-1 and TRBJ1-5, is KAGVTQTPRYLIKTRGQQVTLSCSPISGHRSVSWYQQTPGQGLQFLFEYFSETQRNKGNFPGRFSGRQFSNSRSEMNVSTLELGDSALYLCASRRDTVDQPQHFGDGTRLSIL.

The rearrangement links TRBV5-1 to TRBJ2-7; possibly TRBD2 for D (7 bases). Germline V lookup: CDR1 SGHRS, CDR2 YFSETQ. This CDR3 contains 17 residues. V was cut by 0 bases and J by 4 bases, with 20 bases left in between. The CDR3: CASSLARGPREFYEQYF. The DNA of the CDR3 is TGCGCCAGCAGCTTGGCGCGGGGGCCCAGAGAGTTTTACGAGCAGTACTTC.

The J gene is TRBJ1-4, the V gene TRBV25-1; D is uncertain. This CDR3 is built from 13 residues. Germline V lookup: CDR1 MGHDK, CDR2 SYGVNS. Trimming left V 5 bases short and J 7 bases short, with 11 bases between. CDR3 residues: CASSLLGGEKLFF. The CDR3 DNA sequence: TGTGCCAGCAGTTTGTTGGGCGGTGAAAAACTGTTTTTT.

The chain combines TRBV7-9 with TRBJ1-2, with 7 bases that match TRBD1. The CDR3 is made up of 15 amino acids. Trimming removed 6 bases from V and 4 bases from J; junction bases left unmatched: 11. From germline, CDR1 is SEHNR and CDR2 FQNEAQ (reference sequence). DNA for the CDR3: TGTGCCAGCAGTTCACAGAGACAGGGTGTCTATGGCTACACCTTC. Translation: CASSSQRQGVYGYTF.

The DNA for the CDR3 is TGTGCCAGCAGTCATGAAGAGGATCAGCCCCAGCATTTT. Translating gives CASSHEEDQPQHF. This chain connects TRBV6-1 to TRBJ1-5; D is undetermined. This CDR3 spans 13 amino acids. The V gene lost 5 bases and the J gene lost 5 bases, with 10 bases spanning the gap. The germline V gene has CDR1 MNHNS and CDR2 SASEGT.

The CDR3 region is CASRTGGRLDLGSQPQHF. For the CDR3, the DNA is TGTGCCAGCAGAACCGGGGGCAGGCTAGATCTCGGGTCTCAGCCCCAGCATTTT. The V call is TRBV21-1, the J call TRBJ1-5. TRBV21-1 is an annotated pseudogene. CDR3 length: 18 amino acids.

The chain joins TRBV7-8 to TRBJ2-1; D is ambiguous. The germline gives CDR1 SGHVS, CDR2 FQNEAQ. The CDR3 runs to 11 residues. Trimming cost V 10 bases and J 7 bases, with 11 bases left between them. The CDR3 DNA reads TGTGCCACCTCAAACCCAAATGAGCAGTTCTTC. Translated: CATSNPNEQFF.

CDR3: CASNERGKEQFF. CDR3 coding DNA: TGCGCCAGCAACGAAAGGGGAAAAGAGCAGTTCTTC. The gene calls are TRBV10-1 and TRBJ2-1; the D gene is possibly TRBD1 (5 bases). In germline, CDR1 is WNHNN, CDR2 SYGVQD (reference sequence). V was clipped by 7 bases and J by 10 bases, with 14 bases between them. The CDR3 length is 12 residues.